This T cell receptor (beta chain) was obtained from a study of T-cell memory formation after mild COVID-19. Notes on the study in general: CD4+ bias marked clones expanding day 15 to 37, unlike balanced contracting clones. CD4+ contracting clones lay mainly in CM and EM, CD8+ ones in EMRA.

This clonotype was observed a few times. Antigen specificity is unknown. Each CDR3 protein is one row after TCRdb ran MiXCR on the 5' RACE reads. The table includes a few hundred thousand distinct CDR3 sequences, approximately 25% detected once. Sequenced input: PBMCs or a T cell subset sorted from them (not recorded which). This TCR derives from an adult woman who had mild COVID-19 (a few samples of this study predate the infection). Cell type and time point are not known.

This CDR3 reads CASSLVRQEAFF. CDR3 in DNA: TGTGCCAGCAGTTTGGTAAGGCAAGAAGCTTTCTTT. V gene TRBV12-3 or TRBV12-4 combines with J gene TRBJ1-1, with D hard to call. Trimming stripped 3 bases from V and 8 bases from J, with 10 bases between. The CDR3 extends over 12 amino acids.